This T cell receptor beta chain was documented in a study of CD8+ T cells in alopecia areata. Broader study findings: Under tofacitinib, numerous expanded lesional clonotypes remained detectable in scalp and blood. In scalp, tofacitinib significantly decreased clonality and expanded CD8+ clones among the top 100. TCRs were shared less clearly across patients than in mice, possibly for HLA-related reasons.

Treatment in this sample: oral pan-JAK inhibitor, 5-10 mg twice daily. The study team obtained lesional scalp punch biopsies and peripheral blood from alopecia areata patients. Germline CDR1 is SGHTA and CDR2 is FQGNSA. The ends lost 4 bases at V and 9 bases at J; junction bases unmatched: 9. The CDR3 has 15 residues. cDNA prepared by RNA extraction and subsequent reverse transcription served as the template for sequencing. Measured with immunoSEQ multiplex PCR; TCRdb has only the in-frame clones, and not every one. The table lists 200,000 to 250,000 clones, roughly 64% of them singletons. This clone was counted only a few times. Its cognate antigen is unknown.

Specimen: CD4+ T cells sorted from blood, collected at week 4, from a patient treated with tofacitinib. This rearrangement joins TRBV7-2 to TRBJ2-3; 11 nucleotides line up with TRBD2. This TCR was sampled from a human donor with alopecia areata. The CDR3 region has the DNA TGTGCCAGCAGCTCGGGACTAGCGGTATCTGGAACGCAGTATTTT. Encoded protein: CASSSGLAVSGTQYF.